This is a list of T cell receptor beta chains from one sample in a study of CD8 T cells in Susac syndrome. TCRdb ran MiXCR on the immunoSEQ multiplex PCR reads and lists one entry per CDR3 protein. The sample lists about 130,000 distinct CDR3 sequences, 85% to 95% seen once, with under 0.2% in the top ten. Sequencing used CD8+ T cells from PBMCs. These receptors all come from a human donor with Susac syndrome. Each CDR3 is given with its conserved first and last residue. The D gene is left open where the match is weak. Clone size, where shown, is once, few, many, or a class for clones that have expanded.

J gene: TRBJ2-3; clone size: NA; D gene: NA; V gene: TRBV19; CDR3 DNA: TGTGCCAGCTCAAGAGGAGAAGCTAGCACAGATACGCAGTATTTT; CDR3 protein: CASSRGEASTDTQYF
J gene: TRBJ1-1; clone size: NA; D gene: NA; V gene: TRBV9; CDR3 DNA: TGTGCCAGCAGCACACCCTACGGGGGCCCTGTGAACACTGAAGCTTTCTTT; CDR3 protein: CASSTPYGGPVNTEAFF
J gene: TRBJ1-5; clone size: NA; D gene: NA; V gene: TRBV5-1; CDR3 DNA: TGCGCCAGCAGCTTGGGGGAGAATGAGGGGAATCAGCCCCAGCATTTT; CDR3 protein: CASSLGENEGNQPQHF
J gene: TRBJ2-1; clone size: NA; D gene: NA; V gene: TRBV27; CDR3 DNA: TGTGCCAGCAGTTCGTTGGATTACAATGAGCAGTTCTTC; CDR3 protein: CASSSLDYNEQFF
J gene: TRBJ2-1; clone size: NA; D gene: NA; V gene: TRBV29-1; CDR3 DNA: TGCAGCGTTGTTCAGCTTTATGAGCAGTTCTTC; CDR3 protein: CSVVQLYEQFF
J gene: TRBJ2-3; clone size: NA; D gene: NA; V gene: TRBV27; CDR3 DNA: TGTGCCAGCAGTCTCACTGGAGCAGGGTACACAGATACGCAGTATTTT; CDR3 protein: CASSLTGAGYTDTQYF
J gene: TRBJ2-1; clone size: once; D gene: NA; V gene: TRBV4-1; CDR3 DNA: TGCGCCAGCAGCGACAGGAATACCGTCTTGGAGCAGTTCTTC; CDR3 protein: CASSDRNTVLEQFF
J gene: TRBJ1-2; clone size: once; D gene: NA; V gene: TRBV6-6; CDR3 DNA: TGTGCCAGCAGTTATATAGATGGCTACACCTTC; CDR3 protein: CASSYIDGYTF
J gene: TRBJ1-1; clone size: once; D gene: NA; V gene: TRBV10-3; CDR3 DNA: TGTGCCACCGTGATCAACACTGAAGCTTTCTTT; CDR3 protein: CATVINTEAFF
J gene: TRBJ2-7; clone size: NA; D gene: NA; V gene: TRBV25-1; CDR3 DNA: TGTGCCAGCAATAATACGGGACGGCGGAGCTACGAGCAGTACTTC; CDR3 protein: CASNNTGRRSYEQYF
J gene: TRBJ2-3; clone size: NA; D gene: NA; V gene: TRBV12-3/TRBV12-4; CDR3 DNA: TGTGCCAGCAGTTCTACAAAAACAGATACGCAGTATTTT; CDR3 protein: CASSSTKTDTQYF
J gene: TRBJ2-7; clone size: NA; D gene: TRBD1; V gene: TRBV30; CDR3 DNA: TGTGCCTGGAGCTCCCGGGACAGGGGCTACGAGCAGTACTTC; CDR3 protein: CAWSSRDRGYEQYF
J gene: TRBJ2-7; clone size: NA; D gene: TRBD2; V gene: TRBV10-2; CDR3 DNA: TGCGCCAGCAGTCAGACTAGCGGGAGGTTCTCCTACGAGCAGTACTTC; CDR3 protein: CASSQTSGRFSYEQYF
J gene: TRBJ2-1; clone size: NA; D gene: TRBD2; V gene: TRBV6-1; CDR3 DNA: TGTGCCAGCGGAATGACTAGCGGGAGGCGATGGGATAATGAGCAGTTCTTC; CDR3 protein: CASGMTSGRRWDNEQFF
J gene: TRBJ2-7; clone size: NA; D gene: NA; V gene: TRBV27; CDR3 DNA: TGTGCCAGCAGTGCAACCGGACCGAATTACGAGCAGTACTTC; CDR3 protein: CASSATGPNYEQYF
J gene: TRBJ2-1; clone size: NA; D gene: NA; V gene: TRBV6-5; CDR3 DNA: TGTGCCAGCAGTTCCACGGGACTGGTTGGCCCAAACTCCTACAATGAGCAGTTCTTC; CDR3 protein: CASSSTGLVGPNSYNEQFF
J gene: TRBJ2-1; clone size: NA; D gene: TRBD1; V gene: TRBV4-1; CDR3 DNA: TGCGCCAGCAGCCAAATTCCGGGACAGGGGAACAATGAGCAGTTCTTC; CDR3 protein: CASSQIPGQGNNEQFF
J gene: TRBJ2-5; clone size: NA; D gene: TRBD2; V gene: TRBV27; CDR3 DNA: TGTGCCAGCAGTTCCGTAGCGGGAGCACGGGAGACCCAGTACTTC; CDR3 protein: CASSSVAGARETQYF
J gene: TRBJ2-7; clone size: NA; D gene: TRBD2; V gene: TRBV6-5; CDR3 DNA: TGTGCCAGCAGTTACTCGTCGGGAGGTCAGAACGAGCAGTACTTC; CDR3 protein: CASSYSSGGQNEQYF
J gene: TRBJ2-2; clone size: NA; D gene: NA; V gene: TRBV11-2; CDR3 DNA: TGTGCCAGCAGCTTGAGGCACATTCTACCGGCGACCGGGGAGCTGTTTTTT; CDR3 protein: CASSLRHILPATGELFF
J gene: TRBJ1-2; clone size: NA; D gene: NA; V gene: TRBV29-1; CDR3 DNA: TGCAGCACCGACCCAGGTTGGGGTTTCTATGGCTACACCTTC; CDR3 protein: CSTDPGWGFYGYTF
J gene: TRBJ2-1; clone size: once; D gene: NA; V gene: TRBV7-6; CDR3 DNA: TGTGCCAGCAGCCCGGCGGACGAGCAGTTCTTC; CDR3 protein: CASSPADEQFF
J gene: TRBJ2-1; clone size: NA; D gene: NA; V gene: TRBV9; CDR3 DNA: TGTGCCAGCAGCGTTAAGTGGGGGGACAATGAGCAGTTCTTC; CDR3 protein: CASSVKWGDNEQFF
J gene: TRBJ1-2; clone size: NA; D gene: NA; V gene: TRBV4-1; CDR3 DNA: TGCGCCAGCAGCCAAGCTTTAGGTCACTATGGCTACACCTTC; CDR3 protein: CASSQALGHYGYTF
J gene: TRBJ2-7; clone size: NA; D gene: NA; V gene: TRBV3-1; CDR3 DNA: TGTGCCAGCAGCCAAGAGGCTAGATCCTACGAGCAGTACTTC; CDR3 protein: CASSQEARSYEQYF
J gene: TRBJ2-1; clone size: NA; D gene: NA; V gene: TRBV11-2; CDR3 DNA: TGTGCCAGCAGCAACCGGGACCCCGTCACCAATGAGCAGTTCTTC; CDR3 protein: CASSNRDPVTNEQFF